One sample yielded the 18 T cell receptor beta chains listed below, sequenced in a study of Ad26.COV2.S vaccination and SARS-CoV-2 variants. The table came from immunoSEQ multiplex PCR; TCRdb's copy has only in-frame clones and leaves some out. Of 300,000 to 350,000 clones listed, approximately 90% are singletons. This sample's treatment: roughly 20 received Ad26.COV2.S at low or high dose, single or two shots; several received placebo; per-sample allocation not given. Day 63 after the first injection of vaccine or placebo was the sampling time. The specimen comprised peripheral blood, sampled in a trial of Ad26.COV2.S vaccine versus placebo. The receptors originated from a person aged 18-60 years who received the Ad26.COV2.S COVID-19 vaccine or a placebo.

V gene TRBV5-1 combines with J gene TRBJ2-7, with D perhaps matching TRBD2 (5 bases). CDR3 length: 14 residues. Germline V CDR1 and CDR2: SGHRS, YFSETQ. Trimming took 2 bases from V and 2 from J, leaving 11 bases between them. The CDR3 is CASSFGGLAYEQYF. CDR3 bases: TGCGCCAGCAGCTTTGGAGGTTTAGCCTACGAGCAGTACTTC.

The J gene is TRBJ2-7, the V gene TRBV7-9; 9 bases map to TRBD1. Germline V gives CDR1 SEHNR, CDR2 FQNEAQ (reference sequence). The V segment lost 0 bases and the J segment 4 bases; nucleotides outside the gene matches: 7. The CDR3 has 16 amino acids. The DNA for the CDR3 is TGTGCCAGCAGCTTAGCACCGCCGGGACAGGGTTACGAGCAGTACTTC. Its protein product is CASSLAPPGQGYEQYF.

This clone was picked up a small number of times. The chain joins TRBV2 to TRBJ2-1, with D perhaps TRBD1 (6 bases). V was pared by 3 bases and J by 9 bases, with 6 bases between. Germline lookup yields CDR1 SNHLY and CDR2 FYNNEI. This CDR3 has 11 residues. This CDR3 is CASSEGAEQFF. The CDR3 region has the DNA TGTGCCAGCAGTGAGGGGGCTGAGCAGTTCTTC.

This chain connects TRBV2 to TRBJ1-1, with a possible D match to TRBD1 (6 bases). V gave up 4 bases and J gave up 0 bases, with 12 bases separating them. Germline V gene sequence: CDR1 SNHLY, CDR2 FYNNEI. This CDR3 has 15 amino acids. The CDR3 sequence: CASSGTGQMNTEAFF. CDR3 in DNA: TGTGCCAGCAGTGGGACGGGACAAATGAACACTGAAGCTTTCTTT.

This chain links TRBV6-5 with TRBJ2-1, with D perhaps TRBD1 (6 bases). CDR3 length equals 13 residues. CDR1 and CDR2 from the germline V gene are MNHEY and SVGAGI. The ends were cut back, 7 bases at V and 8 bases at J, with 15 bases in the middle. CDR3 protein: CASTRIGGHEQFF. The CDR3 DNA reads TGTGCCAGCACCCGAATAGGGGGTCATGAGCAGTTCTTC.

This chain uses TRBV5-1 with TRBJ2-2; either TRBD1 or TRBD2 may supply D (5 bases each). V shed 4 bases and J shed 4 bases, with 20 bases lying between them. Germline CDR1 is SGHRS and CDR2 is YFSETQ. This CDR3 comprises 17 residues. The CDR3 reads CASSPDGGTAGTGELFF. CDR3 sequence (DNA): TGCGCCAGCAGCCCGGATGGTGGGACCGCTGGCACCGGGGAGCTGTTTTTT.

The chain has TRBV27 and TRBJ2-1, with a weak D call TRBD2 (7 bases). Germline CDR1 and CDR2: MNHEY and SMNVEV (reference sequence). The length of the CDR3 is 16 residues. V gave up 5 bases and J gave up 5 bases, with 19 bases separating them. The DNA for the CDR3 is TGTGCCAGCAGTGCTAGGGGGGGATCGAACCACAATGAGCAGTTCTTC. Amino acid sequence: CASSARGGSNHNEQFF.

The chain employs TRBV28 and TRBJ1-5, with 9 bases lining up with TRBD1. The CDR3 runs to 17 residues. From germline, CDR1 is MDHEN and CDR2 SYDVKM. V shed 3 bases, J shed 0 bases, and the junction held 6 bases outside the gene matches. CDR3 in DNA: TGTGCCAGCAGTTTGGGGACAGGGATTTATAGCAATCAGCCCCAGCATTTT. Translating it yields CASSLGTGIYSNQPQHF.

CDR3 sequence (DNA): TGTGCCAGCAGCTTGGGCTTTACTAACTATGGCTACACCTTC. Translation gives CASSLGFTNYGYTF. The chain is built from TRBV5-4 and TRBJ1-2; no firm D call. V gave up 0 bases and J gave up 0 bases, with 6 bases separating them. The CDR3 is made up of 14 amino acids. Germline V gives CDR1 SGHNT, CDR2 YYREEE (reference sequence).

This chain uses TRBV5-6 with TRBJ2-1, with 7 bases lining up with TRBD1. V was pared by 2 bases and J by 3 bases, with 2 bases of the junction left unmatched. This CDR3 contains 14 residues. Germline V lookup: CDR1 SGHDT, CDR2 YYEEEE. CDR3 nucleotides: TGTGCCAGCAGCTTAGGGGGCCGCTACAATGAGCAGTTCTTC. Its protein is CASSLGGRYNEQFF.

The rearrangement joins TRBV12-3 or TRBV12-4 to TRBJ2-5, with no clear D. The CDR3 is 13 residues long. The ends were cut back, 6 bases at V and 4 bases at J, with 12 bases in the middle. Written as DNA, the CDR3 is TGTGCCAGCAGGGAAAGACCATCAGAGACCCAGTACTTC. Encoded protein: CASRERPSETQYF.

This chain uses TRBV5-1 with TRBJ1-6; no firm D call. This CDR3 region has 14 residues. The ends were cut back, 0 bases at V and 4 bases at J, with 5 bases in the middle. CDR1 and CDR2 from the germline V gene are SGHRS and YFSETQ. The CDR3 loop reads CASSLAAYNSPLHF. As DNA, the CDR3 is TGCGCCAGCAGCTTGGCCGCTTATAATTCACCCCTCCACTTT.

V and J are TRBV11-2 and TRBJ1-2; the D gene is possibly TRBD1 (5 bases). CDR1 and CDR2 (germline): SGHAT, FQNNGV. The CDR3 spans 15 residues. Trimming stripped 1 base from V and 1 base from J, with 10 bases between. The CDR3 region is CASSLGSGYNYGYTF. CDR3 nucleotide sequence: TGTGCCAGCAGCTTAGGTTCAGGGTATAACTATGGCTACACCTTC.

The gene calls are TRBV10-3 and TRBJ2-2; D is uncertain. Germline lookup yields CDR1 ENHRY and CDR2 SYGVKD. The CDR3 sequence is 13 residues long. V lost 2 bases and J lost 5, with 6 bases in between. CDR3 protein: CAISERWTGELFF. The CDR3 nucleotides read TGTGCCATCAGTGAGAGGTGGACCGGGGAGCTGTTTTTT.

This clone occurred once. The rearrangement links TRBV3-1 (or the pseudogene TRBV3-2) to TRBJ2-7; 7 positions match TRBD1. CDR1 LGHDT and CDR2 YNNKEL come from the germline V gene (reference sequence). V shed 4 bases, J shed 3 bases, and the junction held 6 bases outside the gene matches. The CDR3 is made up of 14 amino acids. The CDR3 here is CASSPQSGGYEQYF. CDR3 bases: TGTGCCAGCAGCCCCCAATCAGGGGGCTACGAGCAGTACTTC.

This rearrangement joins TRBV7-2 to TRBJ2-5, with D possibly being TRBD1 (5 bases). CDR1 and CDR2 (germline): SGHTA, FQGNSA. The V gene lost 0 bases and the J gene lost 5 bases, with 13 bases spanning the gap. The CDR3 is 15 amino acids. In DNA form, the CDR3 reads TGTGCCAGCAGCTTAGCGATGGGGCCAGGGGAGACCCAGTACTTC. This codes for CASSLAMGPGETQYF.

The V gene is TRBV4-3, the J gene TRBJ1-2; 9 bases are shared with TRBD1. The junction had 3 bases not matched to a gene; V was cut back by 0 bases and J by 7 bases. Germline lookup yields CDR1 LGHNA and CDR2 YSLEER. This CDR3 is 14 amino acids long. The CDR3 here is CASSQEQGAGGYTF. DNA of the CDR3: TGCGCCAGCAGCCAAGAACAGGGGGCAGGTGGCTACACCTTC.

This chain connects TRBV15 to TRBJ2-7; 7 positions match TRBD1. Per germline, CDR1 LNHNV and CDR2 YYDKDF (reference sequence). The CDR3 is 14 residues long. V shed 4 bases, J shed 2 bases, and the junction held 5 bases outside the gene matches. The CDR3 loop is CATSTDREPYEQYF. In nucleotides, the CDR3 is TGTGCCACCAGCACCGACAGGGAGCCCTACGAGCAGTACTTC.